The rows below give T cell receptor beta chains drawn from one sample of a study of vaccination and CD4 T cells after COVID-19. The antigens these receptors bind are not known. TCRdb re-analysed the PCR reads in MiXCR, keeping a single row per CDR3 protein. The repertoire holds approximately 25,000 distinct CDR3 sequences, with around 45% as singletons. Sequences were obtained from CD4+ T cells from blood, cultured in vitro. The source is a human donor who had recovered from COVID-19. Each CDR3 is given with its conserved first and last residue. D genes are given only for firm matches. The size field is filled for only some rows; it gives once, few, many or a size class.

>.|21|TRBV6-5|TRBJ1-5|.
TGTGCCAGCAGTTATCCCGGGCCAAACCAGGAGGGGTCGTTGAGCAATCAGCCCCAGCATTTT
CASSYPGPNQEGSLSNQPQHF
>.|13|TRBV20-1|TRBJ2-3|.
TGCAGTGCTAGCCGGACTAGCACAGATACGCAGTATTTT
CSASRTSTDTQYF
>.|14|TRBV9|TRBJ2-3|.
TGTGCCAGCAGCCCACTGACTAGCACAGATACGCAGTATTTT
CASSPLTSTDTQYF
>.|14|TRBV4-3|TRBJ2-3|.
TGCGCCAGCAGCCAAGAATTGCGCACAGATACGCAGTATTTT
CASSQELRTDTQYF
>TRBD1|15|TRBV2|TRBJ1-2|.
TGTGCCAGCAGTCCTCAGGGGGCGGCTAACTATGGCTACACCTTC
CASSPQGAANYGYTF
>.|13|TRBV7-9|TRBJ1-1|.
TGTGCCAGCAGCTTAGATCGGCCCACTGAAGCTTTCTTT
CASSLDRPTEAFF
>.|14|TRBV18|TRBJ2-2|.
TGTGCCAGCTCACGGACGGATGAGACCGGGGAGCTGTTTTTT
CASSRTDETGELFF
>.|14|TRBV6-1|TRBJ2-3|few
TGTGCCAGCAGGCCGGCAGCCACCACAGATACGCAGTATTTT
CASRPAATTDTQYF
>.|14|TRBV5-4|TRBJ2-3|.
TGTGCCAGCAGCTTACTGAGGGTGGCAGATACGCAGTATTTT
CASSLLRVADTQYF
>.|13|TRBV28|TRBJ1-6|.
TGTGCCAGCAGGCGGCACATTAATTCACCCCTCCACTTT
CASRRHINSPLHF
>.|15|TRBV5-4|TRBJ2-3|.
TGTGCCAGCAGCTTGGGTGCGTCCGGCACAGATACGCAGTATTTT
CASSLGASGTDTQYF
>.|12|TRBV19|TRBJ1-4|.
TGTGCCAGTAGTATACCTCAGGGAAAACTGTTTTTT
CASSIPQGKLFF
>.|13|TRBV5-4|TRBJ2-7|.
TGTGCCAGCAGCTTGAGTAGCACCTACGAGCAGTACTTC
CASSLSSTYEQYF
>.|17|TRBV19|TRBJ2-5|few
TGTGCCAGTAGTACCCAGACTAGTGGCCGGGTTAAAGAGACCCAGTACTTC
CASSTQTSGRVKETQYF
>.|14|TRBV15|TRBJ2-5|few
TGTGCCACCAGCAGAGGGGAAAACCAAGAGACCCAGTACTTC
CATSRGENQETQYF
>TRBD1|15|TRBV7-9|TRBJ2-2|.
TGTGCCAGCAGCTTAAGAGGACAGGGAACCGGGGAGCTGTTTTTT
CASSLRGQGTGELFF
>.|16|TRBV28|TRBJ2-7|.
TGTGCCAGCAGTTTACACCAGGGGAAAGCTAGCTACGAGCAGTACTTC
CASSLHQGKASYEQYF
>.|14|TRBV7-9|TRBJ2-5|few
TGTGCCAGCAGCTTCCGGGCCGACAGGGAGACCCAGTACTTC
CASSFRADRETQYF
>.|13|TRBV29-1|TRBJ2-1|.
TGCAGCGTTGGTACGACAGCATACAATGAGCAGTTCTTC
CSVGTTAYNEQFF
>.|13|TRBV6-2/TRBV6-3|TRBJ2-7|.
TGTGCCAGCAGGCGACCGAGCTCCTACGAGCAGTACTTC
CASRRPSSYEQYF
>TRBD1|16|TRBV19|TRBJ2-7|few
TGTGCCAGTAGTATCAATACAGGGGGATCCGGCTACGAGCAGTACTTC
CASSINTGGSGYEQYF
>TRBD1|14|TRBV20-1|TRBJ2-1|.
TGCAGTGCGCTTCCGGGACAGGGGGAAAATGAGCAGTTCTTC
CSALPGQGENEQFF
>TRBD2|17|TRBV5-4|TRBJ2-1|.
TGTGCCAGCAGCTCGGGGTGGTCGGCGGGGGGCTACAATGAGCAGTTCTTC
CASSSGWSAGGYNEQFF
>.|14|TRBV10-3|TRBJ2-5|.
TGTGCCATCAGTGAGTCGGGGTTACAAGAGACCCAGTACTTC
CAISESGLQETQYF
>TRBD2|16|TRBV4-2|TRBJ2-5|.
TGTGCCAGCAGCCAAGATCCACTAGCGGGGGAAGAGACCCAGTACTTC
CASSQDPLAGEETQYF
>.|14|TRBV29-1|TRBJ2-6|.
TGCAGCATCAAGGGGGTCTCTGGGGCCAACGTCCTGACTTTC
CSIKGVSGANVLTF
>TRBD1|16|TRBV9|TRBJ1-1|.
TGTGCCAGCAGCGTAGAGGGACAGGGAAGCCCCGTTGAAGCTTTCTTT
CASSVEGQGSPVEAFF
>TRBD1|16|TRBV6-1|TRBJ1-2|few
TGTGCCAGCAGCCTAAGGCCGGACAGGCGAGACTATGGCTACACCTTC
CASSLRPDRRDYGYTF
>.|15|TRBV6-5|TRBJ2-3|.
TGTGCCAGCAGTTACTCGAGTAAGGGCACAGATACGCAGTATTTT
CASSYSSKGTDTQYF
>.|14|TRBV28|TRBJ2-7|.
TGTGCCAGCAGTATCACAGCGAACTCCTACGAGCAGTACTTC
CASSITANSYEQYF
>TRBD1|14|TRBV2|TRBJ1-6|.
TGTGCCAGCAGGGAGACAGGGGGGCATTCACCCCTCCACTTT
CASRETGGHSPLHF
>.|14|TRBV7-2|TRBJ2-5|few
TGTGCCAGCAGCTTTGACTGGGGGGCGGAGACCCAGTACTTC
CASSFDWGAETQYF
>.|16|TRBV28|TRBJ2-3|.
TGTGCCAGCAGTTTATCTCCGGGGGGCCGAGCAGATACGCAGTATTTT
CASSLSPGGRADTQYF
>.|14|TRBV20-1|TRBJ1-1|.
TGCAGTGCTACCAATATAAGGGCGAACACTGAAGCTTTCTTT
CSATNIRANTEAFF
>TRBD1|15|TRBV28|TRBJ2-7|.
TGTGCCACATCGCCCCCGGGACAGGGAACCTACGAGCAGTACTTC
CATSPPGQGTYEQYF
>.|13|TRBV2|TRBJ2-1|few
TGTGCCAGCAAGCGACTAGGATGGGATGAGCAGTTCTTC
CASKRLGWDEQFF
>TRBD1|15|TRBV11-3|TRBJ2-5|few
TGTGCCAGCAGCTCCGGACAGGGGATCCAAGAGACCCAGTACTTC
CASSSGQGIQETQYF
>.|17|TRBV7-9|TRBJ1-4|few
TGTGCCAGCAGCCTACGGACACCCGGCTCAACTAATGAAAAACTGTTTTTT
CASSLRTPGSTNEKLFF
>.|13|TRBV6-5|TRBJ1-2|.
TGTGCCAGCAGTTATTCCCTCGGTTATGGCTACACCTTC
CASSYSLGYGYTF
>TRBD1|15|TRBV7-2|TRBJ1-2|.
TGTGCCAGCAGCTTATCTGGACAGGGCGGCTATGGCTACACCTTC
CASSLSGQGGYGYTF
>.|15|TRBV5-1|TRBJ1-1|.
TGCGCCAGCAGCTCCAGGGGTGCGGGGGACACTGAAGCTTTCTTT
CASSSRGAGDTEAFF
>TRBD2|13|TRBV2|TRBJ2-1|few
TGTGCCAGAACTGCGGGAGGGGCGGAAGGGCAGTTCTTC
CARTAGGAEGQFF